Shown below are 15 T cell receptor beta chains from a single sample sequenced in a study of blood T cells in healthy people across ages (dated by TCRdb to the mid-2010s). The library was made by 5' RACE. The data were produced on an Illumina HiSeq 2500. A second roughly 6 to 12 cycle PCR used a sample-barcoded 5' primer and a J-beta primer mix. In-frame beta chains were kept once TCRdb had trimmed the public reads at Q25 with fastp and called clones with MiXCR. Under each unique CDR3 protein, matching rows form one entry showing the most common genes and DNA. The sample includes nearly 1 million distinct CDR3 sequences, with 45% to 60% observed a single time. The ten largest clonotypes hold over 20% of the sample. The sample consisted of blood. The source of these receptors is a woman aged 55-70 years in good health.

The chain joins TRBV7-2 to TRBJ1-6, with 9 positions matching TRBD1. Trimming took 5 bases from V and 5 from J; bases not matched to a gene: 13. The V gene's germline CDR1 is SGHTA and CDR2 FQGNSA. CDR3 length: 18 residues. The CDR3 sequence is CASSRDRQGQGNNSPLHF. The DNA for the CDR3 is TGTGCCAGCAGCAGAGATCGCCAGGGACAGGGCAATAATTCACCCCTCCACTTT.

This clonotype was recorded at least ten times. The chain carries TRBV29-1 and TRBJ2-1, with D hard to call. Trimming shortened V by 4 bases and J by 7 bases, and 8 bases separated the two germline ends. Germline V gene data show CDR1 as SQVTM and CDR2 as ANQGSEA. The CDR3 consists of 11 residues. CDR3 protein: CSVGMRNEQFF. CDR3 DNA: TGCAGCGTTGGAATGCGGAATGAGCAGTTCTTC.

The V call is TRBV29-1, the J call TRBJ2-7; TRBD1 agrees at 8 bases. CDR3 length: 16 amino acids. Germline V gene lookup returns CDR1 SQVTM and CDR2 ANQGSEA. Losses at the gene ends were 1 base for V and 2 bases for J; bases not matched to a gene: 10. The chain's CDR3 is CSVEGQGSNLAYEQYF. The CDR3 DNA follows: TGCAGCGTTGAAGGACAGGGGTCTAACCTTGCCTACGAGCAGTACTTC.

The J gene is TRBJ2-5, the V gene TRBV5-1; D remains unclear. The J call is doubtful: the DNA matches TRBJ2-7 better. CDR1 is SGHRS, CDR2 YFSETQ, per germline. This CDR3 is 13 amino acids long. The CDR3 DNA is TGCGCCAGCAGCGTGGAATTAGGGCGCGAGCAGTACTTC. It translates to CASSVELGREQYF.

This clonotype has only a few counts. The genes are TRBV4-2 and TRBJ2-1, with TRBD2 identical over 8 bases. The CDR3 is 15 amino acids. V trimming: 1 base; J trimming: 5 bases; junction bases outside the gene matches: 4. Germline V gene lookup returns CDR1 LGHNA and CDR2 YNFKEQ. The CDR3 DNA follows: TGTGCCAGCAGCCAAGCCAGCGGGAGCGACAATGAGCAGTTCTTC. Translation: CASSQASGSDNEQFF.

The chain is built from TRBV2 and TRBJ2-1; 8 nucleotides align to TRBD2. The junction had 5 bases not matched to a gene; V was cut back by 6 bases and J by 4 bases. The germline gives CDR1 SNHLY, CDR2 FYNNEI. The length of the CDR3 is 14 residues. The CDR3 sequence: CASRGLGGYNEQFF. The DNA for the CDR3 is TGTGCCAGCAGGGGACTAGGGGGGTACAATGAGCAGTTCTTC.

V usage is TRBV20-1 and J usage is TRBJ1-5; D ambiguous. This CDR3 contains 13 residues. Trimming removed 5 bases from V and 5 bases from J, with 13 bases in between. Germline CDR1 is DFQATT and CDR2 is SNEGSKA (reference sequence). CDR3 amino acids: CSAAGVPDQPQHF. CDR3 coding DNA: TGCAGTGCTGCTGGGGTGCCGGATCAGCCCCAGCATTTT.

This clonotype has only one observation. This chain uses TRBV15 with TRBJ2-7; possible D gene TRBD2, 6 bases. The J call is in doubt because the DNA end fits TRBJ2-5 better. This CDR3 has 15 residues. The germline V gene encodes CDR1 LNHNV and CDR2 YYDKDF (reference sequence). The CDR3 here is CATSGWLGGEETQYF. In nucleotides, the CDR3 is TGTGCCACCAGCGGATGGTTGGGGGGAGAAGAGACCCAGTACTTC.

With regard to this clonotype: Germline and junction disagree at one end, which may indicate a read error. The chain uses TRBV12-5 and TRBJ2-3; D ambiguous. CDR1 and CDR2 (germline): LGHNT, FRNRAP. The CDR3 runs to 12 residues. The CDR3 sequence is CDSGLTGDTQYF. In nucleotides, the CDR3 is TGTGATAGTGGTTTGACTGGGGATACGCAGTATTTT.

V gene TRBV7-2 combines with J gene TRBJ1-2; tentative D call: TRBD1 (5 bases). This CDR3 is built from 14 residues. Trimming removed 8 bases at V and 0 bases at J, with 13 bases between. Germline V gene sequence: CDR1 SGHTA, CDR2 FQGNSA. CDR3 sequence (DNA): TGTGCCAGCGCCAAGGGAGGGGCTAACTATGGCTACACCTTC. Residues: CASAKGGANYGYTF.

In this sample, this clonotype turned up a few times. J is TRBJ1-6 and V is TRBV4-1; D call uncertain. The CDR3 runs 15 residues. CDR1 and CDR2 (germline): MGHRA, YSYEKL. Trimming took 1 base from V and 7 from J, leaving 11 bases between them. In DNA form, the CDR3 reads TGCGCCAGCAGCCAAGGAGAGGGTCTCAATTCACCCCTCCACTTT. As protein: CASSQGEGLNSPLHF.

Worth noting for this clonotype: A junction boundary mismatches the germline segment, possibly from a read error. The chain joins TRBV3-1 to TRBJ2-3; 8 bases fit TRBD1. The germline CDR1 and CDR2 sequences are LGHDT and YNNKEL (reference sequence). The CDR3 spans 16 residues. This CDR3 reads CASSQEAGGWSDTRYF. For the CDR3, the DNA is TGTGCCAGCAGCCAAGAGGCAGGGGGCTGGTCAGATACGCGGTATTTT.

The CDR3 here is CASSEVGQPTNYGYTF. The CDR3 DNA is TGTGCCAGCAGTGAAGTCGGACAGCCAACTAACTATGGCTACACCTTC. The chain links TRBV2 to TRBJ1-2; a possible D gene is TRBD1 (6 bases). V was clipped by 1 base and J by 0 bases, with 12 bases between them. CDR1 and CDR2 (germline): SNHLY, FYNNEI. The CDR3 has 16 residues.

The gene calls are TRBV7-2 and TRBJ2-5; the D gene is possibly TRBD2 (5 bases). V was pared by 5 bases and J by 11 bases, with 24 bases between. From germline, CDR1 is SGHTA and CDR2 FQGNSA. The CDR3 length is 15 residues. The CDR3 sequence is CASSQAGSLGNEQYF. CDR3 nucleotide sequence: TGTGCCAGCAGCCAAGCTGGGAGCCTGGGGAATGAGCAGTACTTC.

This clonotype has only a few counts. The chain is built from TRBV4-2 and TRBJ2-3, with D tentatively TRBD1 (7 bases). The germline V and J ends were trimmed by 4 bases and 0 bases, with 17 bases remaining between them. CDR3 length equals 17 residues. Per the germline V gene, CDR1 is LGHNA and CDR2 is YNFKEQ. The CDR3 region has the DNA TGTGCCAGCAGCCGATTCAGCAGGGGGGAGAGCACAGATACGCAGTATTTT. Protein sequence: CASSRFSRGESTDTQYF.